Below, one TCR beta chain is given with its context. This CDR3 region has 15 residues. Trimming stripped 4 bases from V and 0 bases from J, with 8 bases between. Looked up from germline, CDR1 is SGHRS and CDR2 is YFSETQ. The data derive from a study of blood T cell repertoires in COVID-19. Turning to the study itself: Sample material is recorded as cDNA or gDNA derived from T cells, B-cell-depleted T cells, or PBMCs.

The protocol was immunoSEQ multiplex PCR, while the TCRdb copy is restricted to in-frame clones and leaves out a portion. Of roughly 36,000 clones listed, over 90% are singletons. The source of this sequence is a man aged 60 to 75 with active or convalescent COVID-19. The specimen was peripheral blood. This sequence joins TRBV5-1 and TRBJ2-6; the D is unclear. The CDR3: CASSPTDSGANVLTF. CDR3 DNA sequence: TGCGCCAGCAGCCCAACAGACTCTGGGGCCAACGTCCTGACTTTC.